These T cell receptor beta chains were read from a single sample in a study of cytomegalovirus exposure and HLA in healthy donors. Here immunoSEQ multiplex PCR was the method, and the copy in TCRdb shows in-frame clones only, minus some. Here the sample spans 150,000 or so clones, roughly four fifths being singletons. Input material: PBMCs. The receptors stem from a female donor in good health and CMV-seronegative. The CDR3 runs from the conserved cysteine through the conserved F or W. The order of the fields is J gene, V gene, D gene, clone size, CDR3 length, CDR3 protein, CDR3 DNA. The D gene is left open where the match is weak. Not all rows give a size; the values are once, few, many and, for expanded clones, a class.

J: TRBJ2-1; V: TRBV7-3; D: TRBD2; size: .; length: 15; CDR3: CASSLEAGGSHEQFF; DNA: TGTGCCAGCAGCTTAGAAGCGGGAGGGTCCCATGAGCAGTTCTTC
J: TRBJ1-5; V: TRBV6-1; D: .; size: .; length: 17; CDR3: CASSESAGVAGKQPQHF; DNA: TGTGCCAGCAGTGAATCGGCGGGGGTTGCAGGGAAGCAGCCCCAGCATTTT
J: TRBJ1-1; V: TRBV6-5; D: TRBD1; size: few; length: 15; CDR3: CASSYSNRGNTEAFF; DNA: TGTGCCAGCAGTTACTCCAACAGGGGAAACACTGAAGCTTTCTTT
J: TRBJ2-1; V: TRBV7-2; D: .; size: .; length: 15; CDR3: CASSSSAYSYNEQFF; DNA: TGTGCCAGCAGCTCTAGCGCCTACTCCTACAATGAGCAGTTCTTC
J: TRBJ1-1; V: TRBV5-5; D: .; size: .; length: 15; CDR3: CASSLRQVFDTEAFF; DNA: TGTGCCAGCAGTCTCAGACAGGTTTTCGACACTGAAGCTTTCTTT
J: TRBJ1-6; V: TRBV5-6; D: .; size: few; length: 15; CDR3: CASSRILRGRAPLHF; DNA: TGTGCCAGCAGCCGAATTCTCAGGGGAAGGGCACCCCTCCACTTT
J: TRBJ1-1; V: TRBV14; D: .; size: .; length: 15; CDR3: CASSPLGSGRVEAFF; DNA: TGTGCCAGCAGCCCACTGGGATCGGGGAGGGTTGAAGCTTTCTTT
J: TRBJ2-1; V: TRBV9; D: .; size: .; length: 18; CDR3: CASSVASGGAPSYNEQFF; DNA: TGTGCCAGCAGCGTAGCTAGTGGGGGGGCCCCCTCCTACAATGAGCAGTTCTTC
J: TRBJ2-7; V: TRBV27; D: TRBD2; size: .; length: 13; CDR3: CASSFWGGYEQYF; DNA: TGTGCCAGCAGTTTTTGGGGGGGCTACGAGCAGTACTTC
J: TRBJ1-1; V: TRBV7-9; D: .; size: .; length: 14; CDR3: CASSYGLGGTEAFF; DNA: TGTGCCAGCAGCTATGGACTGGGGGGCACTGAAGCTTTCTTT
J: TRBJ1-3; V: TRBV6-5; D: .; size: .; length: 14; CDR3: CASSGGSVRNTIYF; DNA: TGTGCCAGCAGTGGCGGGAGTGTACGAAACACCATATATTTT
J: TRBJ2-7; V: TRBV28; D: .; size: .; length: 15; CDR3: CASSWAAKRSYEQYF; DNA: TGTGCCAGCAGTTGGGCCGCCAAACGATCCTACGAGCAGTACTTC
J: TRBJ2-7; V: TRBV6-6; D: .; size: .; length: 15; CDR3: CASSSTWRSSYEQYF; DNA: TGTGCCAGCAGCTCCACCTGGAGGAGCTCCTACGAGCAGTACTTC
J: TRBJ1-5; V: TRBV7-2; D: TRBD1; size: .; length: 15; CDR3: CASSLTRQGREPQHF; DNA: TGTGCCAGCAGCTTAACTCGACAGGGTCGGGAGCCCCAGCATTTT
J: TRBJ1-4; V: TRBV6-5; D: TRBD1; size: .; length: 15; CDR3: CASRPGTGGREKLFF; DNA: TGTGCCAGCAGACCCGGGACAGGGGGTAGAGAAAAACTGTTTTTT
J: TRBJ1-2; V: TRBV30; D: TRBD1; size: .; length: 14; CDR3: CAWSITGTAPGYTF; DNA: TGTGCCTGGAGCATTACCGGGACAGCTCCCGGCTACACCTTC
J: TRBJ2-3; V: TRBV7-2; D: .; size: .; length: 13; CDR3: CASSLALADTQYF; DNA: TGTGCCAGCAGCTTAGCTCTAGCAGATACGCAGTATTTT
J: TRBJ2-3; V: TRBV29-1; D: TRBD1; size: once; length: 13; CDR3: CSVPGQGSGTQYF; DNA: TGCAGCGTCCCGGGACAGGGGAGTGGTACGCAGTATTTT
J: TRBJ1-1; V: TRBV20-1; D: .; size: few; length: 10; CDR3: CSVRDNEAFF; DNA: TGCAGTGTTCGGGATAATGAAGCTTTCTTT
J: TRBJ1-1; V: TRBV4-2; D: .; size: .; length: 14; CDR3: CASSLSPGFTEAFF; DNA: TGTGCCAGCAGCCTAAGTCCCGGTTTCACTGAAGCTTTCTTT
J: TRBJ2-7; V: TRBV9; D: TRBD1; size: once; length: 14; CDR3: CASSRGQGSYEQYF; DNA: TGTGCCAGCAGCCGGGGACAGGGATCCTACGAGCAGTACTTC
J: TRBJ1-1; V: TRBV15; D: .; size: .; length: 13; CDR3: CATSMEGGTEAFF; DNA: TGTGCCACCAGCATGGAGGGAGGCACTGAAGCTTTCTTT
J: TRBJ1-1; V: TRBV4-2; D: TRBD1; size: .; length: 15; CDR3: CASTLETGVNTEAFF; DNA: TGTGCCAGCACCCTCGAGACAGGGGTGAACACTGAAGCTTTCTTT
J: TRBJ2-7; V: TRBV10-3; D: .; size: .; length: 13; CDR3: CAISGTKAHEQYF; DNA: TGTGCCATCAGTGGGACAAAGGCCCACGAGCAGTACTTC
J: TRBJ2-1; V: TRBV6-5; D: TRBD2; size: .; length: 15; CDR3: CASSYGSSGKNEQFF; DNA: TGTGCCAGCAGTTACGGTTCTAGCGGGAAGAATGAGCAGTTCTTC
J: TRBJ2-3; V: TRBV30; D: TRBD2; size: .; length: 17; CDR3: CAWSVGILGGRADTQYF; DNA: TGTGCCTGGAGTGTAGGAATACTCGGCGGGAGGGCAGATACGCAGTATTTT
J: TRBJ2-5; V: TRBV2; D: TRBD1; size: .; length: 14; CDR3: CAGTGDRGWETQYF; DNA: TGTGCCGGCACTGGGGACAGGGGCTGGGAGACCCAGTACTTC
J: TRBJ2-1; V: TRBV7-2; D: .; size: .; length: 13; CDR3: CASSRDAVNEQFF; DNA: TGTGCCAGCAGCAGAGACGCGGTCAATGAGCAGTTCTTC
J: TRBJ1-2; V: TRBV30; D: .; size: .; length: 13; CDR3: CAWTRDPESGYTF; DNA: TGTGCCTGGACTAGAGACCCAGAGAGTGGCTACACCTTC
J: TRBJ2-1; V: TRBV10-1; D: TRBD1; size: once; length: 17; CDR3: CASTPPRTGRLYNEQFF; DNA: TGCGCCAGCACTCCCCCAAGGACAGGGCGACTCTACAATGAGCAGTTCTTC
J: TRBJ2-7; V: TRBV15; D: .; size: .; length: 15; CDR3: CATSSQRTISYEQYF; DNA: TGTGCCACCAGCAGCCAACGGACTATCTCCTACGAGCAGTACTTC
J: TRBJ2-5; V: TRBV27; D: TRBD2; size: .; length: 17; CDR3: CASSYSGTSGRGETQYF; DNA: TGTGCCAGCAGTTACTCCGGGACTAGCGGGAGGGGAGAGACCCAGTACTTC
J: TRBJ1-2; V: TRBV5-4; D: TRBD1; size: .; length: 14; CDR3: CASSRDREGYGYTF; DNA: TGTGCCAGCAGCCGGGACAGGGAAGGGTATGGCTACACCTTC
J: TRBJ1-3; V: TRBV5-6; D: TRBD1; size: .; length: 17; CDR3: CASSLPGQGAGGNTIYF; DNA: TGTGCCAGCAGCTTGCCGGGACAGGGGGCGGGTGGAAACACCATATATTTT
J: TRBJ2-1; V: TRBV2; D: TRBD2; size: .; length: 15; CDR3: CASRPVGGGHNEQFF; DNA: TGTGCCAGCAGACCCGTCGGGGGGGGACACAATGAGCAGTTCTTC
J: TRBJ2-5; V: TRBV5-1; D: TRBD1; size: .; length: 13; CDR3: CASSPGQGETQYF; DNA: TGCGCCAGCAGCCCTGGACAGGGAGAGACCCAGTACTTC
J: TRBJ2-7; V: TRBV7-9; D: TRBD2; size: .; length: 19; CDR3: CASSLGTSGGHLPNYEQYF; DNA: TGTGCCAGCAGCCTAGGGACTAGCGGGGGCCATCTCCCTAACTACGAGCAGTACTTC
J: TRBJ2-7; V: TRBV5-1; D: .; size: .; length: 16; CDR3: CASSLERGRVDYEQYF; DNA: TGCGCCAGCAGCTTGGAGCGCGGCAGGGTGGACTACGAGCAGTACTTC
J: TRBJ1-2; V: TRBV28; D: .; size: .; length: 14; CDR3: CASSSPRANYGYTF; DNA: TGTGCCAGCAGTTCCCCCAGGGCTAACTATGGCTACACCTTC
J: TRBJ2-3; V: TRBV19; D: TRBD2; size: .; length: 17; CDR3: CASSIGTSGKFTDTQYF; DNA: TGTGCCAGTAGTATCGGGACTAGCGGGAAGTTCACAGATACGCAGTATTTT
J: TRBJ2-6; V: TRBV5-5; D: .; size: .; length: 13; CDR3: CASSPGGANVLTF; DNA: TGTGCCAGCAGCCCCGGTGGGGCCAACGTCCTGACTTTC
J: TRBJ2-2; V: TRBV11-2; D: .; size: .; length: 15; CDR3: CASSGRGTNTGELFF; DNA: TGTGCCAGCAGCGGGAGAGGAACGAACACCGGGGAGCTGTTTTTT